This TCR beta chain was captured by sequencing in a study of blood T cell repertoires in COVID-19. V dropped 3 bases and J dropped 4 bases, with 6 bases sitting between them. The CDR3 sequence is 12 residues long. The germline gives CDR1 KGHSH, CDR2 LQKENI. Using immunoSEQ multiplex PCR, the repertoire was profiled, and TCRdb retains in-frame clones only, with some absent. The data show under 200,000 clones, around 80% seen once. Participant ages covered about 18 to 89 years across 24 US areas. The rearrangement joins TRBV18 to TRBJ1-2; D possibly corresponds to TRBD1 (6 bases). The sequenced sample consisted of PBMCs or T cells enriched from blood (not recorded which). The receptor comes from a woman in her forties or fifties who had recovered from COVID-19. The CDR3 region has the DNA TGTGCCAGCTCACCCAGGGGCTATGGCTACACCTTC. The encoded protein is CASSPRGYGYTF.